This T cell receptor beta chain was sequenced during a study of blood T cell repertoires in COVID-19 (dated by TCRdb to the early 2020s). About the study as a whole: The collaborator samples originated in the United States, Italy and Spain and spanned the acute and convalescent phases of COVID-19. Deeply sampled blood TCRbeta repertoires from subjects exposed to, actively infected with, or recovered from COVID-19 were included in the dataset. HLA class I and class II types, where available, came from metadata supplied by the sample provider rather than from assay-based typing. The material from the prospective study consisted of cDNA or gDNA derived from T cells, B-cell-depleted T cells, or PBMCs. The repertoires were made available in a free public database intended to serve as a resource for research on the immune response to SARS-CoV-2. A de-identified subject ID, COVID-19 status, age in years and sex were almost always included in the sample metadata. Samples came from the ongoing ImmuneRACE study (first 160 participants) plus 1,254 subjects from 6 global collaborators. The research as a whole found: The amount of clinical and demographic metadata varied by source and participant and was provided uncurated.

As to this clone: The antigen this receptor binds is unknown. No base-level quality is on record; no much larger clone is a single base apart.

TCRbeta CDR3 regions were amplified from genomic DNA using the immunoSEQ Assay, a bias-controlled multiplex PCR. Turning to the authors' computational methods: The number of nucleated cells in each sample was estimated from the amplification of reference gene primers within the assay. To quantify the absolute abundance of each unique TCRbeta CDR3 rearrangement, sequence reads were collapsed and filtered. For each sample, productive Simpson clonality was calculated as the square root of Simpson's diversity index across productive rearrangements. Not all clones reach the TCRdb copy of this immuneACCESS table, which keeps in-frame sequences only. Checked studies attribute under half of the gap to unresolved V genes and leave the rest unexplained. That table furnishes V, J and clone size, whereas the DNA furnished D and trimming. The sample data list 100,000 to 120,000 clones, and over 65% of these were observed just once. Of the sample, over 3.5% is held by the ten largest clones.

Each collaborating institution followed its own protocols to collect whole blood in K2EDTA tubes. For TCRbeta analysis, collaborators shipped samples as frozen whole blood, isolated PBMCs, or DNA extracted from either of those sample types. The sequence derives from an elderly woman with acute or convalescent COVID-19. Sequenced sample: peripheral blood.

The DNA is as follows: TGTGCCAGCAGCTTAGTTCCACAGGGGGCTTCCTACGAGCAGTACTTC. Its protein is CASSLVPQGASYEQYF. Recombination joined TRBV7-2 with TRBJ2-7; TRBD1 fits 9 bases in the junction. The germline V gene sets CDR1 to SGHTA and CDR2 to FQGNSA. V is pruned by 1 base and J by 1 base, leaving 5 bases of the junction without a gene match. From cysteine to phenylalanine, the CDR3 is 16 amino acids long. CDR3 DNA is the only sequence kept; it has 48 bases, read in frame from the first base.